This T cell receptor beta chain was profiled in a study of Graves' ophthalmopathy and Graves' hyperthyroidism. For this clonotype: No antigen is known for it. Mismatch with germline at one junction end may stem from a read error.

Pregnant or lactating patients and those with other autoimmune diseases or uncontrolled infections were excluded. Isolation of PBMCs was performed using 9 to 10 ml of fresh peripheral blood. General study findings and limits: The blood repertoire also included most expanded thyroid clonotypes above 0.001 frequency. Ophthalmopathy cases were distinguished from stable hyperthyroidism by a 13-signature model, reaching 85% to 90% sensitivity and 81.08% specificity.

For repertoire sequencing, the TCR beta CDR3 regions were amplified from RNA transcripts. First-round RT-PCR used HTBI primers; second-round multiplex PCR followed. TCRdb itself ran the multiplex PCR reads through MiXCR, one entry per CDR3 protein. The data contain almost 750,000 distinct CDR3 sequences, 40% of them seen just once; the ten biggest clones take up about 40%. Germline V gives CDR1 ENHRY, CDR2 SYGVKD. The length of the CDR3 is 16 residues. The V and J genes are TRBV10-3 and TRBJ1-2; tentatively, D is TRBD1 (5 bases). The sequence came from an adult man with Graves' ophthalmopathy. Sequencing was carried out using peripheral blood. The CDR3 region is CASSNRRGRPLSGYTF. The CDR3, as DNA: TGTGCCAGCAGTAATCGACGGGGCAGGCCCCTAAGTGGCTACACCTTC.